A selection of T cell receptor beta chains follows, all from one sample in a study of T cells in Graves' hyperthyroidism and ophthalmopathy. From the multiplex PCR reads, TCRdb called clonotypes with MiXCR, one entry per CDR3 protein. This repertoire shows hundreds of thousands of distinct CDR3 sequences, 45% found once; its top ten account for about 7.2%. The material sequenced was peripheral blood or thyroid tissue (not recorded which). Source of these receptors: an adult man with Graves' disease, either hyperthyroidism or ophthalmopathy (not recorded which). Each CDR3 is given with its conserved first and last residue. D genes are given only for firm matches. Rows may omit the clone size; those that give it use once, few, many or a size class.

abundance: few; d_gene: -; v_gene: TRBV2; j_gene: TRBJ1-4; CDR3aa: CASTGAEEKLFF; CDR3nt: TGTGCCAGCACAGGGGCCGAAGAAAAACTGTTTTTT
abundance: -; d_gene: -; v_gene: TRBV2; j_gene: TRBJ1-2; CDR3aa: CASSSLLTDFNYGYTF; CDR3nt: TGTGCCAGCAGTTCGCTTCTGACAGACTTTAACTATGGCTACACCTTC
abundance: -; d_gene: TRBD1; v_gene: TRBV7-8; j_gene: TRBJ1-2; CDR3aa: CASSRDRVNYGYTF; CDR3nt: TGTGCCAGCAGCCGGGACAGGGTGAACTATGGCTACACCTTC
abundance: many; d_gene: TRBD1; v_gene: TRBV29-1; j_gene: TRBJ1-2; CDR3aa: CSVVGQDSYGYTF; CDR3nt: TGCAGCGTTGTAGGACAGGACTCCTATGGCTACACCTTC
abundance: -; d_gene: -; v_gene: TRBV5-4; j_gene: TRBJ1-4; CDR3aa: CASSWGVMEKLFF; CDR3nt: TGTGCCAGCAGCTGGGGGGTAATGGAAAAACTGTTTTTT
abundance: -; d_gene: -; v_gene: TRBV25-1; j_gene: TRBJ1-5; CDR3aa: CAWSEGELQPQHF; CDR3nt: TGTGCCTGGAGTGAGGGAGAACTTCAGCCCCAGCATTTT
abundance: many; d_gene: TRBD1; v_gene: TRBV29-1; j_gene: TRBJ1-1; CDR3aa: CSPDRAGEAFF; CDR3nt: TGCAGCCCCGACAGGGCCGGTGAAGCTTTCTTT
abundance: -; d_gene: -; v_gene: TRBV7-3; j_gene: TRBJ1-6; CDR3aa: CASSYGDVNSPLHF; CDR3nt: TGTGCCAGCAGTTATGGGGACGTTAATTCACCCCTCCACTTT
abundance: few; d_gene: TRBD1; v_gene: TRBV12-3/TRBV12-4; j_gene: TRBJ1-5; CDR3aa: CASRGQGYQPQHF; CDR3nt: TGTGCCAGCAGGGGACAGGGCTATCAGCCCCAGCATTTT
abundance: -; d_gene: TRBD1; v_gene: TRBV2; j_gene: TRBJ2-7; CDR3aa: CASRKTGPTYEQYF; CDR3nt: TGTGCCAGCAGGAAGACAGGGCCGACCTACGAGCAGTACTTC
abundance: -; d_gene: -; v_gene: TRBV30; j_gene: TRBJ1-1; CDR3aa: CALSSTGNTEAFF; CDR3nt: TGTGCCCTCTCGTCGACAGGGAACACTGAAGCTTTCTTT
abundance: many; d_gene: -; v_gene: TRBV7-2; j_gene: TRBJ1-1; CDR3aa: CASSFWVNTEAFF; CDR3nt: TGTGCCAGCAGCTTTTGGGTGAACACTGAAGCTTTCTTT
abundance: many; d_gene: -; v_gene: TRBV7-9; j_gene: TRBJ2-6; CDR3aa: CASSLARDHSGANVLTF; CDR3nt: TGTGCCAGCAGCTTAGCCAGGGATCACTCTGGGGCCAACGTCCTGACTTTC
abundance: -; d_gene: -; v_gene: TRBV7-8; j_gene: TRBJ2-7; CDR3aa: CASSLGTGTSYEQYF; CDR3nt: TGTGCCAGCAGCTTAGGGACCGGGACAAGCTACGAGCAGTACTTC
abundance: few; d_gene: -; v_gene: TRBV19; j_gene: TRBJ1-5; CDR3aa: CASSIRAPLLVGNQPQHF; CDR3nt: TGTGCCAGTAGTATACGAGCTCCTTTGCTGGTAGGCAATCAGCCCCAGCATTTT
abundance: -; d_gene: TRBD2; v_gene: TRBV7-2; j_gene: TRBJ2-7; CDR3aa: CASSQELAGGSIGNEQYF; CDR3nt: TGTGCCAGCAGCCAAGAGCTAGCGGGAGGATCAATTGGAAACGAGCAGTACTTC
abundance: -; d_gene: -; v_gene: TRBV2; j_gene: TRBJ1-5; CDR3aa: CASSEQGPAYSNQPQHF; CDR3nt: TGTGCCAGCAGTGAGCAGGGCCCGGCTTATAGCAATCAGCCCCAGCATTTT
abundance: few; d_gene: TRBD1; v_gene: TRBV20-1; j_gene: TRBJ1-2; CDR3aa: CSARDSGQGAIRYGYTF; CDR3nt: TGCAGTGCTAGAGATTCCGGACAGGGGGCGATTCGGTATGGCTACACCTTC
abundance: -; d_gene: TRBD1; v_gene: TRBV12-3/TRBV12-4; j_gene: TRBJ1-1; CDR3aa: CASGLSGGDTEAFF; CDR3nt: TGTGCCAGCGGCTTATCAGGGGGTGACACTGAAGCTTTCTTT
abundance: -; d_gene: -; v_gene: TRBV11-2; j_gene: TRBJ2-3; CDR3aa: CASSLFGSTDTQYF; CDR3nt: TGTGCCAGCAGCTTATTTGGGAGCACAGATACGCAGTATTTT
abundance: -; d_gene: TRBD1; v_gene: TRBV7-9; j_gene: TRBJ2-7; CDR3aa: CASSSPTARTGAEQYF; CDR3nt: TGTGCCAGCAGCTCGCCAACCGCTAGGACAGGGGCCGAGCAGTACTTC
abundance: few; d_gene: -; v_gene: TRBV12-3/TRBV12-4; j_gene: TRBJ1-6; CDR3aa: CASGQYNSPLHF; CDR3nt: TGTGCCAGTGGGCAGTATAATTCACCCCTCCACTTT
abundance: few; d_gene: -; v_gene: TRBV7-9; j_gene: TRBJ1-4; CDR3aa: CASSFIGSTNEKLFF; CDR3nt: TGTGCCAGCAGCTTTATCGGTTCAACTAATGAAAAACTGTTTTTT
abundance: -; d_gene: -; v_gene: TRBV12-3/TRBV12-4; j_gene: TRBJ1-1; CDR3aa: CASSGIGHTEAFF; CDR3nt: TGTGCCAGCAGTGGGATAGGGCACACTGAAGCTTTCTTT
abundance: many; d_gene: -; v_gene: TRBV2; j_gene: TRBJ1-6; CDR3aa: CASSPTPPGSPLHF; CDR3nt: TGTGCCAGCAGTCCCACCCCCCCCGGTTCACCCCTCCACTTT
abundance: -; d_gene: -; v_gene: TRBV10-1; j_gene: TRBJ2-5; CDR3aa: CASSDVGTTNWNQETQYF; CDR3nt: TGCGCCAGCAGTGACGTCGGGACAACAAATTGGAACCAAGAGACCCAGTACTTC
abundance: few; d_gene: TRBD1; v_gene: TRBV25-1; j_gene: TRBJ1-1; CDR3aa: CASSYFGTANTEAFF; CDR3nt: TGTGCCAGCAGTTACTTCGGGACAGCGAACACTGAAGCTTTCTTT
abundance: many; d_gene: -; v_gene: TRBV7-9; j_gene: TRBJ1-5; CDR3aa: CASSLGPNNQPQHF; CDR3nt: TGTGCCAGCAGCTTAGGACCGAATAATCAGCCCCAGCATTTT
abundance: few; d_gene: TRBD1; v_gene: TRBV9; j_gene: TRBJ1-1; CDR3aa: CASSANRGMNTEAFF; CDR3nt: TGTGCCAGCAGCGCGAACAGGGGAATGAACACTGAAGCTTTCTTT
abundance: few; d_gene: -; v_gene: TRBV7-2; j_gene: TRBJ1-4; CDR3aa: CASSLAWGSDEKLFF; CDR3nt: TGTGCCAGCAGCTTAGCATGGGGCTCTGATGAAAAACTGTTTTTT
abundance: -; d_gene: TRBD1; v_gene: TRBV12-3/TRBV12-4; j_gene: TRBJ2-1; CDR3aa: CASRPGTGAYNEQFF; CDR3nt: TGTGCCAGCAGGCCCGGGACAGGGGCCTACAATGAGCAGTTCTTC
abundance: few; d_gene: -; v_gene: TRBV6-5; j_gene: TRBJ2-2; CDR3aa: CASSYQQVSGTGELFF; CDR3nt: TGTGCCAGCAGTTACCAGCAGGTTTCGGGCACCGGGGAGCTGTTTTTT
abundance: -; d_gene: TRBD1; v_gene: TRBV7-8; j_gene: TRBJ1-2; CDR3aa: CASLGQGDGYTF; CDR3nt: TGTGCCAGCCTGGGACAGGGGGACGGCTACACCTTC
abundance: many; d_gene: TRBD1; v_gene: TRBV2; j_gene: TRBJ1-4; CDR3aa: CASSPGQGNEKLFF; CDR3nt: TGTGCCAGCAGCCCGGGACAGGGTAATGAAAAACTGTTTTTT
abundance: many; d_gene: TRBD1; v_gene: TRBV25-1; j_gene: TRBJ2-2; CDR3aa: CASRRGGSGTGELFF; CDR3nt: TGTGCCAGCAGGCGAGGGGGCTCGGGCACCGGGGAGCTGTTTTTT
abundance: -; d_gene: -; v_gene: TRBV7-8; j_gene: TRBJ1-1; CDR3aa: CASRREANF; CDR3nt: TGTGCCAGCCGACGGGAGGCGAACTTT
abundance: -; d_gene: TRBD1; v_gene: TRBV2; j_gene: TRBJ1-1; CDR3aa: CASSEEGTGVTEAFF; CDR3nt: TGTGCCAGCAGTGAAGAAGGGACAGGGGTCACTGAAGCTTTCTTT
abundance: -; d_gene: TRBD2; v_gene: TRBV9; j_gene: TRBJ2-7; CDR3aa: CASGQVLAGANEQYF; CDR3nt: TGTGCCAGCGGCCAAGTACTAGCGGGAGCCAACGAGCAGTACTTC
abundance: -; d_gene: -; v_gene: TRBV7-8; j_gene: TRBJ1-2; CDR3aa: CASSPRLHTYGYTF; CDR3nt: TGTGCCAGCAGCCCCCGCCTCCATACTTATGGCTACACCTTC
abundance: -; d_gene: -; v_gene: TRBV5-5; j_gene: TRBJ1-6; CDR3aa: CASSFSYDSPLHF; CDR3nt: TGTGCCAGCAGCTTCTCGTACGATTCACCCCTCCACTTT
abundance: many; d_gene: -; v_gene: TRBV9; j_gene: TRBJ2-7; CDR3aa: CASSVGAGSSYEQYF; CDR3nt: TGTGCCAGCAGCGTAGGGGCAGGGTCCTCCTACGAGCAGTACTTC
abundance: -; d_gene: TRBD1; v_gene: TRBV20-1; j_gene: TRBJ1-6; CDR3aa: CSATPGQRNSPLHF; CDR3nt: TGCAGTGCTACACCGGGACAGCGAAATTCACCCCTCCACTTT
abundance: -; d_gene: TRBD1; v_gene: TRBV29-1; j_gene: TRBJ1-2; CDR3aa: CSPDRGQGGYTF; CDR3nt: TGCAGCCCAGACAGGGGGCAGGGTGGCTACACCTTC
abundance: few; d_gene: -; v_gene: TRBV9; j_gene: TRBJ1-2; CDR3aa: CASSHLQGRTYGYTF; CDR3nt: TGTGCCAGCAGCCATCTCCAAGGACGGACCTATGGCTACACCTTC
abundance: -; d_gene: TRBD1; v_gene: TRBV2; j_gene: TRBJ1-1; CDR3aa: CASRTGVGTEAFF; CDR3nt: TGTGCCAGCAGAACAGGGGTAGGGACTGAAGCTTTCTTT
abundance: -; d_gene: TRBD1; v_gene: TRBV10-2; j_gene: TRBJ2-7; CDR3aa: CAGSPGTGGYEQYF; CDR3nt: TGCGCCGGCAGTCCCGGGACAGGGGGCTACGAGCAGTACTTC
abundance: -; d_gene: TRBD1; v_gene: TRBV20-1; j_gene: TRBJ2-5; CDR3aa: CSATDRGETQYF; CDR3nt: TGCAGTGCAACCGACAGGGGCGAGACCCAGTACTTC
abundance: -; d_gene: -; v_gene: TRBV6-4; j_gene: TRBJ1-3; CDR3aa: CASTDSRSGNTIYF; CDR3nt: TGTGCCAGCACGGACAGCCGCTCTGGAAACACCATATATTTT